This T cell receptor (beta chain) was sequenced for a study of human T cells and chemical hapten exposure. Overall study context: Weekly diphenylcyclopropenone doses were given to patients' scalps across the approximately 24-week study. Small pooled library volume differences chiefly drove per-sample TCR yield variation. Findings of the study overall: Because they had alopecia, donors may respond immunologically unlike healthy people. The study found expanded TCRs formed significantly more large CDR3 similarity clusters than controls.

As for time point: patch test 2, 6 weeks after DPC sensitization. Specified treatment: therapeutic diphenylcyclopropenone sensitization with weekly scalp DPC. TCRdb ran MiXCR on the RACE reads and lists one entry per CDR3 protein. The sample lists a few hundred thousand distinct CDR3 sequences, around 6% seen once, with under 7% in the top ten. This clonotype was detected only a few times. Its antigen remains unknown. The CDR3 contains 17 residues. Germline-derived CDR1 and CDR2 are MGHDK and SYGVNS. V shed 4 bases, J shed 3 bases, and the junction held 12 bases outside the gene matches. The sequences come from whole blood, collected in connection with sensitization to the hapten diphenylcyclopropenone (DPC). This clonotype was sampled from a woman between 18 and 29 years old with alopecia areata. Some clones in this sample may be carry-over from other donors' samples. The chain joins TRBV25-1 to TRBJ2-5; 9 nucleotides match TRBD2. CDR3 sequence (DNA): TGTGCCAGCAGTGGGCTAGCGGGGCGGGCCGGGGAAGAGACCCAGTACTTC. This gives the protein CASSGLAGRAGEETQYF.